Sequencing of this T cell receptor (beta chain) was carried out in a study of response to subunit inactivated influenza vaccine. A single record per CDR3 protein comes from TCRdb applying MiXCR to the RT-PCR reads. The sample includes almost 600,000 distinct CDR3 sequences, about 15% seen only once; the top ten take 11%. The input for sequencing was PBMCs from blood, taken 11 to 12 days after vaccination. The sequence derives from a man aged 50-59 years who received an inactivated influenza vaccine.

In DNA form, the CDR3 reads TGCGCCAGCAGCTTGGTTGCTAGCGGGAGGTACAATGAGCAGTTCTTC. It codes for CASSLVASGRYNEQFF. This chain links TRBV5-1 with TRBJ2-1, with 11 bases fitting TRBD2. J lost 4 bases, V lost 0 bases, and 3 bases had no gene match. The CDR3 is made up of 16 amino acids. CDR1 is SGHRS, CDR2 YFSETQ, per germline. Combining the CDR3 with reference TRBV5-1 and TRBJ2-1 gives the whole variable domain KAGVTQTPRYLIKTRGQQVTLSCSPISGHRSVSWYQQTPGQGLQFLFEYFSETQRNKGNFPGRFSGRQFSNSRSEMNVSTLELGDSALYLCASSLVASGRYNEQFFGPGTRLTVL.